This T cell receptor (beta chain) derives from a study of T-cell memory formation after mild COVID-19. Germline CDR1 is MGHRA and CDR2 is YSYEKL. The V end was cut by 4 bases, the J end by 0 bases, with 9 bases between. CDR3 length: 15 amino acids. This clonotype has more than one count but fewer than ten. A single record per CDR3 protein comes from TCRdb applying MiXCR to the 5' RACE reads. Counted here are 150,000 to 200,000 distinct CDR3 sequences, approximately 10% occurring once; the ten biggest clones make up approximately 3.4%. The V and J genes are TRBV4-1 and TRBJ2-2; D gene uncertain. The sample comprised PBMCs or a T cell subset sorted from them (not recorded which). This sequence originates from a man aged 18 to 30 who had mild COVID-19 (a few samples of this study predate the infection). Cell type and time point are not known. CDR3 in DNA: TGCGCCAGCAGCCGAGTTATTGCGAACACCGGGGAGCTGTTTTTT. Its translation: CASSRVIANTGELFF.